The 26 T cell receptor beta chains below were found in one sample sequenced in a study of CD8 T cells in ankylosing spondylitis. Each CDR3 protein gets one entry after TCRdb re-called the 5' RACE reads with MiXCR. Seen here are roughly 230,000 distinct CDR3 sequences, about 20% observed once, and the top ten hold less than 35%. The sequencing sample was made of blood, either unsorted or a sorted T cell fraction (not recorded which). The receptors here all came from a male donor with ankylosing spondylitis or in good health (not recorded which).

This rearrangement joins TRBV11-2 to TRBJ2-2, with TRBD1 identical over 10 bases. This CDR3 comprises 15 residues. Germline CDR1 reads SGHAT; CDR2 reads FQNNGV. V shed 7 bases, J shed 12 bases, and the junction held 14 bases outside the gene matches. The CDR3 sequence is CASTPDRGLDRKLFF. For the CDR3, the DNA is TGTGCCAGCACCCCTGACAGGGGGCTCGACCGTAAGCTGTTTTTT.

Remarks on this clonotype: A much larger clone is a single base away; this may be a read error. The V call is TRBV4-1, the J call TRBJ2-1, with 7 positions matching TRBD2. CDR1 and CDR2 (germline): MGHRA, YSYEKL. The CDR3 spans 16 residues. The CDR3 DNA sequence: TGCGCCAGCAGCCAGGGAAGCGCGGGGGTAGATAATGGGCAGTTCTTC. Translation gives CASSQGSAGVDNGQFF.

The rearrangement links TRBV12-3 or TRBV12-4 to TRBJ2-7; D is possibly TRBD2 (6 bases). The CDR3 is 15 residues long. V lost 3 bases, J lost 1 base, and 13 bases lay in between. The DNA for the CDR3 is TGTGCCAGCAGTTTGGGGGGTGAGGGATCCTACGAGCAGTACTTC. Encoded protein: CASSLGGEGSYEQYF.

This clonotype was seen only a few times. The rearrangement links TRBV7-9 to TRBJ2-7; the D is unclear. The germline gives CDR1 SEHNR, CDR2 FQNEAQ (reference sequence). This CDR3 has 16 residues. Trimming removed 0 bases at V and 0 bases at J, with 12 bases between. CDR3 sequence: CASSLAPAATSYEQYF. CDR3 in DNA: TGTGCCAGCAGCTTAGCCCCAGCTGCGACCTCCTACGAGCAGTACTTC.

This clonotype was found a few times. The chain couples TRBV4-1 to TRBJ2-2; D is ambiguous. Germline V CDR1 and CDR2: MGHRA, YSYEKL. The V end was cut by 0 bases, the J end by 12 bases, with 11 bases between. This CDR3 has 13 residues. CDR3 loop: CASSQDMIQKLFF. Written as DNA, the CDR3 is TGCGCCAGCAGCCAAGATATGATACAGAAGCTGTTTTTT.

The genes are TRBV4-1 and TRBJ2-1, with D uncertain. The germline CDR1 and CDR2 sequences are MGHRA and YSYEKL. The V and J ends lost 3 bases and 2 bases respectively, with 8 bases between them. The CDR3 is made up of 14 amino acids. In DNA form, the CDR3 reads TGCGCCAGCAGCCAGTCAACGGCCTACAATGAGCAGTTCTTC. This encodes CASSQSTAYNEQFF.

The chain recombines TRBV12-3 or TRBV12-4 with TRBJ2-1; D is undetermined. CDR3 length: 12 residues. Trimming removed 4 bases at V and 4 bases at J, with 5 bases between. The CDR3 DNA reads TGTGCCAGCAGTTCCGCTTACAATGAGCAGTTCTTC. Translation: CASSSAYNEQFF.

The rearrangement links TRBV29-1 to TRBJ2-5; D possibly corresponds to TRBD2 (5 bases). CDR3 length: 11 residues. The V end lost 6 bases, the J end lost 0 bases, and 5 bases lay between the germline ends. The germline V gene encodes CDR1 SQVTM and CDR2 ANQGSEA. The CDR3 is CSVADQETQYF. The CDR3 DNA sequence: TGCAGCGTAGCGGACCAAGAGACCCAGTACTTC.

There are a few counts of this clonotype. The V gene is TRBV11-2, the J gene TRBJ2-2; 16 bases are shared with TRBD2. V lost 6 bases, J lost 6 bases, and 7 bases stayed unmatched. Germline V gene lookup returns CDR1 SGHAT and CDR2 FQNNGV. The CDR3 spans 17 residues. DNA of the CDR3: TGTGCCAGCAGATCAACCGGGACTAGCGGGAGGGCCGGGGAGCTGTTTTTT. It yields the protein CASRSTGTSGRAGELFF.

This clonotype was recorded at least ten times. This sequence joins TRBV13 and TRBJ2-1; 7 bases map to TRBD1. The CDR3 totals 17 residues. After removal of 1 base from V and 0 bases from J, the junction contained 6 bases not matched to a gene. From germline, CDR1 is PRHDT and CDR2 FYEKMQ (reference sequence). The CDR3 here is CASSLEGQARSYNEQFF. The DNA of the CDR3 is TGTGCCAGCAGCTTAGAAGGACAGGCTCGCTCCTACAATGAGCAGTTCTTC.

This clonotype was counted at least ten times. This chain uses TRBV12-3 or TRBV12-4 with TRBJ2-4; tentatively, D is TRBD1 (5 bases). Trimming shortened V by 6 bases and J by 0 bases, and 6 bases separated the two germline ends. The CDR3 is 13 amino acids. CDR3 sequence (DNA): TGTGCCAGCAGAGGGGTAGCCAAAAACATTCAGTACTTC. Protein product: CASRGVAKNIQYF.

The table lists this clonotype with a few counts. The chain is built from TRBV29-1 and TRBJ1-1; D is unresolved. This CDR3 contains 12 residues. From germline, CDR1 is SQVTM and CDR2 ANQGSEA. Trimming removed 6 bases at V and 1 base at J, with 9 bases between. The CDR3 is CSVRLQNTEAFF. The DNA for the CDR3 is TGCAGCGTCAGGCTCCAGAACACTGAAGCTTTCTTT.

Ten or more counts support this clonotype. This sequence joins TRBV6-4 and TRBJ1-1; 9 positions agree with TRBD1. Germline V gives CDR1 MRHNA, CDR2 SNTAGT. The CDR3 has 14 residues. J lost 4 bases, V lost 5 bases, and 5 bases had no gene match. CDR3 residues: CASSPGQGSTEAFF. CDR3 nucleotides: TGTGCCAGCAGTCCCGGACAGGGGAGCACTGAAGCTTTCTTT.

This clonotype appeared a few times. CDR3: CSGIYYNEQFF. The CDR3 DNA reads as TGCAGCGGTATCTATTACAATGAGCAGTTCTTC. The rearrangement joins TRBV29-1 to TRBJ2-1; D remains ambiguous. Germline V gene data show CDR1 as SQVTM and CDR2 as ANQGSEA. The V and J ends lost 7 bases and 4 bases respectively, with 8 bases between them. CDR3 length: 11 amino acids.

This clonotype was seen at least ten times. The chain carries TRBV5-1 and TRBJ2-2; the D is unclear. CDR3 length: 14 amino acids. Germline V CDR1 and CDR2: SGHRS, YFSETQ. The ends were cut back, 2 bases at V and 4 bases at J, with 9 bases in the middle. The CDR3 sequence is CASSFAGGTGELFF. In DNA, the CDR3 is TGCGCCAGCAGCTTCGCAGGCGGCACCGGGGAGCTGTTTTTT.

The rearrangement uses TRBV30 and TRBJ2-3; 7 nucleotides match TRBD2. Losses at the gene ends were 7 bases for V and 0 bases for J; bases not matched to a gene: 10. The CDR3 length is 15 residues. Germline CDR1 is GTSNPN and CDR2 is SVGIG (reference sequence). Here the CDR3 reads CAYNPGTTSTDTQYF. In nucleotides, the CDR3 is TGTGCCTACAACCCCGGGACTACCAGCACAGATACGCAGTATTTT.

In this sample, this clonotype turned up many times. The chain has TRBV20-1 and TRBJ2-7, with TRBD2 identical over 10 bases. Germline CDR1 DFQATT, CDR2 SNEGSKA (reference sequence). V shed 5 bases, J shed 4 bases, and the junction held 2 bases outside the gene matches. This CDR3 is built from 12 residues. CDR3 DNA: TGCAGTGCTGGACTAGCGGAGTACGAGCAGTACTTC. Its translation: CSAGLAEYEQYF.

The V gene is TRBV12-3 or TRBV12-4, the J gene TRBJ2-3; a weak D match, TRBD2 (5 bases). The CDR3 consists of 17 residues. With 5 bases removed from V and 0 bases from J, the gap between germline ends came to 18 bases. CDR3 bases: TGTGCCAGCAGTCCCGACGGAGCGGACCCTAGCACAGATACGCAGTATTTT. Its translation: CASSPDGADPSTDTQYF.

The V and J genes are TRBV12-3 or TRBV12-4 and TRBJ2-7; D possibly uses TRBD1 or TRBD2 (6 bases each). Trimming took 7 bases from V and 0 from J, leaving 16 bases between them. CDR3 length: 15 amino acids. CDR3 sequence: CASTPGAGSSYEQYF. CDR3 nucleotides: TGTGCCAGCACGCCAGGGGCGGGGAGCTCCTACGAGCAGTACTTC.

This clonotype was counted a few times. V and J are TRBV29-1 and TRBJ2-7, with 9 positions matching TRBD1. The CDR3 is 13 amino acids. J lost 12 bases, V lost 0 bases, and 9 bases had no gene match. Germline lookup yields CDR1 SQVTM and CDR2 ANQGSEA. The CDR3 DNA is TGCAGCGTTGAAGACCCTCGGACAGGGGTCGGGTACTTC. It translates to CSVEDPRTGVGYF.

This clonotype was recorded at least ten times. The V gene is TRBV4-1, the J gene TRBJ2-1; D might be TRBD2 (7 bases). The CDR3 loop spans 15 amino acids. Germline V gene sequence: CDR1 MGHRA, CDR2 YSYEKL. Trimming cost V 10 bases and J 0 bases, with 16 bases left between them. DNA of the CDR3: TGCGCCACCTCGGCGGGGGCCGGCTCCTACAATGAGCAGTTCTTC. Protein: CATSAGAGSYNEQFF.

V usage is TRBV10-3 and J usage is TRBJ2-5, with D unclear. The CDR3 consists of 14 residues. The germline V gene has CDR1 ENHRY and CDR2 SYGVKD. V lost 3 bases and J lost 2, with 10 bases in between. The CDR3 sequence: CAISDLGVQETQYF. CDR3 nucleotides: TGTGCCATCAGTGATCTAGGAGTTCAAGAGACCCAGTACTTC.

V is TRBV29-1 and J is TRBJ2-7, with D unresolved. The germline CDR1 and CDR2 sequences are SQVTM and ANQGSEA. There are 13 residues in the CDR3. V was clipped by 2 bases and J by 2 bases, with 10 bases between them. Here the CDR3 reads CSVEMGTPYEQYF. The CDR3 DNA sequence: TGCAGCGTTGAAATGGGAACCCCCTACGAGCAGTACTTC.

The chain joins TRBV20-1 to TRBJ2-1; 7 bases are a match to TRBD2. The germline V gene encodes CDR1 DFQATT and CDR2 SNEGSKA (reference sequence). V shed 6 bases and J 8 bases; nucleotides not matched to a gene: 16. The CDR3 has 15 residues. The CDR3, as DNA: TGCAGTGCGAGCAACGGGTGGGAGGGCCTCTATGAGCAGTTCTTC. Its translation: CSASNGWEGLYEQFF.

The V gene is TRBV27, the J gene TRBJ1-2, with 7 bases that match TRBD1. Germline V gene lookup returns CDR1 MNHEY and CDR2 SMNVEV (reference sequence). CDR3 length: 13 amino acids. With 6 bases clipped from V and 7 bases from J, the junction kept 8 bases outside the gene matches. The CDR3 bases are TGTGCCAGCAGGATCACAGGGGAGGGTGGCTACACCTTC. It translates to CASRITGEGGYTF.

The rearrangement links TRBV20-1 to TRBJ2-5; D might be TRBD2 (6 bases). Germline CDR1 reads DFQATT; CDR2 reads SNEGSKA (reference sequence). V lost 3 bases, J lost 3 bases, and 14 bases lay in between. The CDR3 covers 14 residues. The CDR3 protein is CSARGGAGEETQYF. The CDR3 region has the DNA TGCAGTGCTAGGGGCGGGGCAGGCGAAGAGACCCAGTACTTC.